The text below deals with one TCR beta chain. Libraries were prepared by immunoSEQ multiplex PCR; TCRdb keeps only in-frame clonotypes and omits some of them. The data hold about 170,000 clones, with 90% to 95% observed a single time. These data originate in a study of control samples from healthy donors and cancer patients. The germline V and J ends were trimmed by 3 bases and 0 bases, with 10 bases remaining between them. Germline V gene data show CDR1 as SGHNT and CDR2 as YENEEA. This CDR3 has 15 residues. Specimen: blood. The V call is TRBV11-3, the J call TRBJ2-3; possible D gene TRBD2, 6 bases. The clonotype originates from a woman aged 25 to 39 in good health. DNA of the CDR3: TGTGCCAGCAGCTTTAGCGGAGTTAGCACAGATACGCAGTATTTT. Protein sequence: CASSFSGVSTDTQYF.